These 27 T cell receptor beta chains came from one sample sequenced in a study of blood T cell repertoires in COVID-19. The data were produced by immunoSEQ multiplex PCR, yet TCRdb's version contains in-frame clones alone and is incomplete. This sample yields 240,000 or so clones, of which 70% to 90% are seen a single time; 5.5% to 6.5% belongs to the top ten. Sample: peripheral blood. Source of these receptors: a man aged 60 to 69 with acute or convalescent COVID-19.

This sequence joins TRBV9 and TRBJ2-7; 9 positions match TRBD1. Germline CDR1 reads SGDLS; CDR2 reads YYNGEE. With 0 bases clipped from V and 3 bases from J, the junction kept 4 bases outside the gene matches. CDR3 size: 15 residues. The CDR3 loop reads CASSVAGQGIYEQYF. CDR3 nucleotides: TGTGCCAGCAGCGTAGCGGGACAGGGAATCTACGAGCAGTACTTC.

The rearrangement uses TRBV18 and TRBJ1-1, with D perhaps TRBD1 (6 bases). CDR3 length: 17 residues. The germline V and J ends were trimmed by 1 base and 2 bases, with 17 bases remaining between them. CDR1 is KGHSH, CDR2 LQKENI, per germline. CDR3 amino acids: CASSPRGDTFLNTEAFF. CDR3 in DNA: TGTGCCAGCTCACCACGTGGGGACACTTTCCTTAACACTGAAGCTTTCTTT.

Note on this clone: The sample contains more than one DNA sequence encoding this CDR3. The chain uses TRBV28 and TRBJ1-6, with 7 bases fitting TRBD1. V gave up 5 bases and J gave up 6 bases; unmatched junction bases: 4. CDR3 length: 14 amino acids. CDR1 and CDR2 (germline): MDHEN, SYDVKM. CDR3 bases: TGTGCCAGCAGTCCCGGGACAGCTAATTCACCCCTCCACTTT. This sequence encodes CASSPGTANSPLHF.

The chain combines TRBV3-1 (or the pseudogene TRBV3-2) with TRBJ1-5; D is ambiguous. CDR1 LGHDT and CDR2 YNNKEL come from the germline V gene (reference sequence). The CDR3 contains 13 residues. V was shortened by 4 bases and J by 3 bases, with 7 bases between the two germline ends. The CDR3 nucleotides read TGTGCCAGCAGCCCTAATTCCAATCAGCCCCAGCATTTT. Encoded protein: CASSPNSNQPQHF.

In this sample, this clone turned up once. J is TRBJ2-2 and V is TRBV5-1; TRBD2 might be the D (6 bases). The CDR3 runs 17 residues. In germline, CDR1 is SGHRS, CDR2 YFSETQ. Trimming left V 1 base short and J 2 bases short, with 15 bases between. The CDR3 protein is CASSLRLSEGNTGELFF. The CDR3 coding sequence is TGCGCCAGCAGCTTGCGGTTATCGGAGGGCAACACCGGGGAGCTGTTTTTT. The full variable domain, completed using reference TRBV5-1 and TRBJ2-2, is KAGVTQTPRYLIKTRGQQVTLSCSPISGHRSVSWYQQTPGQGLQFLFEYFSETQRNKGNFPGRFSGRQFSNSRSEMNVSTLELGDSALYLCASSLRLSEGNTGELFFGEGSRLTVL.

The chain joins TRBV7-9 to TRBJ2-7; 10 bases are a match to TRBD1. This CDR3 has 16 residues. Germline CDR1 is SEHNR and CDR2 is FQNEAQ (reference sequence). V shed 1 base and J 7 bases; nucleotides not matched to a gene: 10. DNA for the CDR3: TGTGCCAGCAGCTTAGATGGCGTGACAGGGGGCAGGGAGCAGTACTTC. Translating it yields CASSLDGVTGGREQYF.

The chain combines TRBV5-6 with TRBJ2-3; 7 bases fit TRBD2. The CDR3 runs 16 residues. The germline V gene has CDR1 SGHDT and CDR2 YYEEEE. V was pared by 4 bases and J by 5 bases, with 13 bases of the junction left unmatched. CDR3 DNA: TGTGCCAGCAGCGGAGTACGGACTAGTTTTGTAGATACGCAGTATTTT. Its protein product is CASSGVRTSFVDTQYF.

CDR3 residues: CASSPAWVGETQYF. The DNA for the CDR3 is TGCGCCAGCAGCCCCGCATGGGTCGGGGAGACCCAGTACTTC. V is TRBV4-3 and J is TRBJ2-5; D not resolved. V was clipped by 4 bases and J by 5 bases, with 14 bases between them. CDR3 length: 14 residues. Looked up from germline, CDR1 is LGHNA and CDR2 is YSLEER.

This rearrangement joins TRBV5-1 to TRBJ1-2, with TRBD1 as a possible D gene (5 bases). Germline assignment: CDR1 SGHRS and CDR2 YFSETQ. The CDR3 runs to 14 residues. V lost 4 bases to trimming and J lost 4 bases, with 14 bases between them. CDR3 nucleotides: TGCGCCAGCAGCCCCCCAAGACAGTCCTATGGCTACACCTTC. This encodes CASSPPRQSYGYTF. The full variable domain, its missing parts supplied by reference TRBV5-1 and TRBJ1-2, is KAGVTQTPRYLIKTRGQQVTLSCSPISGHRSVSWYQQTPGQGLQFLFEYFSETQRNKGNFPGRFSGRQFSNSRSEMNVSTLELGDSALYLCASSPPRQSYGYTFGSGTRLTVV.

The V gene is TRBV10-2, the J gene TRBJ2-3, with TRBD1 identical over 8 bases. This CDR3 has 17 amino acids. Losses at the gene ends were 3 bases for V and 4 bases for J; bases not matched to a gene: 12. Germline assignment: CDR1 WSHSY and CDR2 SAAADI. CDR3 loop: CASSDPSIGQGADTQYF. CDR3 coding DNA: TGCGCCAGCAGTGACCCCTCGATAGGACAGGGCGCAGATACGCAGTATTTT.

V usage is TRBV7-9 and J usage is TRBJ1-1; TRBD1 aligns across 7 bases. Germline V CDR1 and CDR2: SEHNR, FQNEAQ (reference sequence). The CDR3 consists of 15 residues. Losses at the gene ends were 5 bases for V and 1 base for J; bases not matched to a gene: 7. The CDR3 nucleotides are TGTGCCAGCAGCGCCAGACAGGGCGAGAACACTGAAGCTTTCTTT. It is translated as CASSARQGENTEAFF.

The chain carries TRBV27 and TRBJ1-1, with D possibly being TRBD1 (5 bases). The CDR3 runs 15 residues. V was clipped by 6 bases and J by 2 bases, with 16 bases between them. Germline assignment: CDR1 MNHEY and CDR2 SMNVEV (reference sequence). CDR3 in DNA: TGTGCCAGCAGCCCGAGAAGTCAGGGCAACACTGAAGCTTTCTTT. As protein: CASSPRSQGNTEAFF.

Written as DNA, the CDR3 is TGTGCCAGCAGCGTAGAGGGACTAACGCCAAATTACAATGAGCAGTTCTTC. Its translation is CASSVEGLTPNYNEQFF. This chain uses TRBV9 with TRBJ2-1; 7 nucleotides agree with TRBD2. J was trimmed by 4 bases and V by 0 bases; bases with no gene match: 10. This CDR3 comprises 17 residues. Germline CDR1 SGDLS, CDR2 YYNGEE.

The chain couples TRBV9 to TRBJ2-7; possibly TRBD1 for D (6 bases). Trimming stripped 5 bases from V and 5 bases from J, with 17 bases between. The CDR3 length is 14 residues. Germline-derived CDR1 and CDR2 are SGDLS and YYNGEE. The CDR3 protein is CASSIQQTGDEQYF. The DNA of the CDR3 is TGTGCCAGCAGTATCCAGCAGACAGGCGACGAGCAGTACTTC. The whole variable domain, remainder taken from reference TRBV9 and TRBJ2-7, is DSGVTQTPKHLITATGQRVTLRCSPRSGDLSVYWYQQSLDQGLQFLIQYYNGEERAKGNILERFSAQQFPDLHSELNLSSLELGDSALYFCASSIQQTGDEQYFGPGTRLTVT.

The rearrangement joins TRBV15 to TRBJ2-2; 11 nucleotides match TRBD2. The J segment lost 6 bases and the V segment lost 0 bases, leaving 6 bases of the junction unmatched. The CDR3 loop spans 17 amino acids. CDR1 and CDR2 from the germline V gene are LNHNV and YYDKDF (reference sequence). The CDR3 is CATSRDKLAGEPGELFF. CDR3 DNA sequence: TGTGCCACCAGCAGAGATAAACTAGCGGGAGAACCCGGGGAGCTGTTTTTT.

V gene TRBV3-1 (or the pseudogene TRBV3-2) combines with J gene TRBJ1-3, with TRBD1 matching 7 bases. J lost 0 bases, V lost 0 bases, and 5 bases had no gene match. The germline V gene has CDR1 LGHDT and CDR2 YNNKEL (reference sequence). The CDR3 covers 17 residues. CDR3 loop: CASSQDSGTASGNTIYF. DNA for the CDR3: TGTGCCAGCAGCCAAGATAGTGGGACAGCCTCTGGAAACACCATATATTTT.

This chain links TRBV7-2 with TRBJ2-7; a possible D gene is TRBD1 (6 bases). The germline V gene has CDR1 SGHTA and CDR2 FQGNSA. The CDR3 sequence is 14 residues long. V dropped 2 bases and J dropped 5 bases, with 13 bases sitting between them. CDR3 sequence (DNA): TGTGCCAGCAGCTTAAAGTCACAGGGCAACGAGCAGTACTTC. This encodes CASSLKSQGNEQYF.

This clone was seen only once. CDR3 residues: CASSIDREASPLHF. In DNA, the CDR3 is TGCGCCAGCAGCATCGACAGAGAGGCTTCACCCCTCCACTTT. The chain has TRBV5-1 and TRBJ1-6; D is perhaps TRBD1 (5 bases). From germline, CDR1 is SGHRS and CDR2 YFSETQ. The CDR3 covers 14 residues. Trimming stripped 4 bases from V and 9 bases from J, with 14 bases between.

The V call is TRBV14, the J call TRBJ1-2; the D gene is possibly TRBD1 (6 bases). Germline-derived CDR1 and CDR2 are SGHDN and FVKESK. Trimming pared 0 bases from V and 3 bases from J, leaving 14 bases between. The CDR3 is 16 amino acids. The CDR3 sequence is CASSQDRGGRYYGYTF. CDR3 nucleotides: TGTGCCAGCAGCCAAGATCGCGGGGGCCGATACTATGGCTACACCTTC.

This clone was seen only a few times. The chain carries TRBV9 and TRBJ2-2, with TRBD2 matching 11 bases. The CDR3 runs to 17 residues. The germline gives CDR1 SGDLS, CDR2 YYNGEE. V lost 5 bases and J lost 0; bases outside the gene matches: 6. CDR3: CASRGTSGGTNTGELFF. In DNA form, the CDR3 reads TGTGCCAGCAGAGGAACTAGCGGGGGAACGAACACCGGGGAGCTGTTTTTT.

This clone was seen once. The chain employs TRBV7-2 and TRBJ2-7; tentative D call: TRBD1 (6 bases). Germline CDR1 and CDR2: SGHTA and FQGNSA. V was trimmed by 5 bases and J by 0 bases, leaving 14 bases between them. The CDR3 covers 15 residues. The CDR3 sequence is CASSMTGSYSYEQYF. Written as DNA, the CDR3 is TGTGCCAGCAGCATGACAGGATCCTACTCCTACGAGCAGTACTTC.

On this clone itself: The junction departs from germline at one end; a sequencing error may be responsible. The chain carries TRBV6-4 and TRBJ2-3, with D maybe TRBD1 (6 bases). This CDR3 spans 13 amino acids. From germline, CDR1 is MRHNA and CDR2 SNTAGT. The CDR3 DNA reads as TGTGCCAGCAGTGACTCGTGGACAGCTACGCAGTATTTT. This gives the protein CASSDSWTATQYF.

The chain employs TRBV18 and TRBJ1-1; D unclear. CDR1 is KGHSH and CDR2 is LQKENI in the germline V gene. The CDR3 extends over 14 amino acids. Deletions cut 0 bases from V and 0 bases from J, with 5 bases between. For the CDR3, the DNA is TGTGCCAGCTCACCACCACAGATGAACACTGAAGCTTTCTTT. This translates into CASSPPQMNTEAFF.

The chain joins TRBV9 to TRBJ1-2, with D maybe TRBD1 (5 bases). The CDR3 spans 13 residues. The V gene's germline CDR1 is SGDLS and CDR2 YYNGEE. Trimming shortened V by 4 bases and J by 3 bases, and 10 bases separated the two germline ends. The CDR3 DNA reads TGTGCCAGCAGCATTGGGACTGACTATGGCTACACCTTC. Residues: CASSIGTDYGYTF.

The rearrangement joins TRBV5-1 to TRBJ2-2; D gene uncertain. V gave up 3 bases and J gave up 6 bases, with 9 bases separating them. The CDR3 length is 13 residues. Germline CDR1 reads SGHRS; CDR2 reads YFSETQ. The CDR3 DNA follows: TGCGCCAGCAGCTCCCAGGTGGCCGGGGAGCTGTTTTTT. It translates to CASSSQVAGELFF.

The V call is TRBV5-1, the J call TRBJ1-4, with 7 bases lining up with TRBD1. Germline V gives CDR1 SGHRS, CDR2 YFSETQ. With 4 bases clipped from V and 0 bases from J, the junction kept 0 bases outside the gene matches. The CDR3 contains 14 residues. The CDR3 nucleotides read TGCGCCAGCAGCACAGGGGCAACTAATGAAAAACTGTTTTTT. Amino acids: CASSTGATNEKLFF.

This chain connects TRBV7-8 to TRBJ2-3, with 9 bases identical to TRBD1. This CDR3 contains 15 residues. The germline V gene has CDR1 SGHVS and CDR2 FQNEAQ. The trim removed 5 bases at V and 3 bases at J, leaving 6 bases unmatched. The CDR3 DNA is TGTGCCAGCAGCGTACCGGGACAGGGTACAGATACGCAGTATTTT. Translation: CASSVPGQGTDTQYF.